This section outlines one T cell receptor beta chain sequence together with its context. Clinical histories supplied by participants themselves formed the basis of cohort assignment. Exposed study participants had met a COVID-19 case within 2 weeks before entry. The assay was immunoSEQ multiplex PCR, and TCRdb's table has in-frame clones only and misses some. Of 200,000 or so clones detected, around 90% appear once; the ten largest clones hold over 3.5%. This sample is part of a study of blood T cell repertoires in COVID-19. Trimming left V 6 bases short and J 0 bases short, with 11 bases between. Germline CDR1 reads WNHNN; CDR2 reads SYGVQD (reference sequence). This CDR3 is built from 14 residues.

The source is a woman in her twenties or thirties who had been exposed to COVID-19. The source material was PBMCs or T cells enriched from blood (not recorded which). This chain connects TRBV10-1 to TRBJ1-1, with D unresolved. In nucleotides, the CDR3 is TGCGCCAGCAGCATGACAAGAATGAACACTGAAGCTTTCTTT. Its translation: CASSMTRMNTEAFF.